This T cell receptor (beta chain) appears in the sequencing data of a study of blood T cells in healthy people across ages. About the study: Template switching caught about one barcoded beta molecule for each two T cells.

This clonotype appeared a few times. CDR1 and CDR2 (germline): LNHNV, YYDKDF (reference sequence). With V trimmed by 3 bases and J by 1 base, 11 bases remained unmatched. The CDR3 length is 18 residues. Primers used in a second PCR of roughly 6 to 11 cycles were a sample-barcoded 5' primer and a J-beta primer mix. TCRdb reprocessed the 5' RACE reads via MiXCR and lists one record per CDR3 protein. The sample lists around 800,000 distinct CDR3 sequences; less than 70% were seen once. The origin of this receptor is an elderly man in good health. This chain joins TRBV15 and TRBJ1-5, with TRBD1 matching 8 bases. Source material: blood. This CDR3 reads CATSSRPRRGLSNQPQHF. The CDR3 DNA reads TGTGCCACCAGCAGCCGTCCGCGCAGGGGGCTCAGCAATCAGCCCCAGCATTTT.